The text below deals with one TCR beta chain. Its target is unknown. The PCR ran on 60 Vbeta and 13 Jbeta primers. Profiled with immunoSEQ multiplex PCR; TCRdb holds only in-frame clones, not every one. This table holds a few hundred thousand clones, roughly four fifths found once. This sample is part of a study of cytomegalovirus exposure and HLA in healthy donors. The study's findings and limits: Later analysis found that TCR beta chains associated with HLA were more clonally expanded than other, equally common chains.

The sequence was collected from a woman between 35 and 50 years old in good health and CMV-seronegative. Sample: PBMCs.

CDR3 DNA: TGCGCCAGCAGCCAAGTGATCTCGGGCTCTGGAAACACCATATATTTT. Translation: CASSQVISGSGNTIYF. The rearrangement links TRBV4-1 to TRBJ1-3; no clear D gene. Trimming cost V 1 base and J 0 bases, with 10 bases left between them. The CDR3 is 16 residues long. Germline V CDR1 and CDR2: MGHRA, YSYEKL.